Reported below is one T cell receptor beta chain. The CDR3 covers 9 residues. V was shortened by 11 bases and J by 3 bases, with 4 bases between the two germline ends. The germline CDR1 and CDR2 sequences are MGHRA and YSYEKL. The data are from a study of PD-1 blockade in classical Hodgkin lymphoma. Every one of the patients relapsed after autologous stem cell transplantation (brentuximab vedotin exposure was variable). Produced via immunoSEQ multiplex PCR; TCRdb's table is partial and in-frame only. The repertoire holds over 20,000 clones, 70% to 80% seen once, with about 41% in the top ten. The material was peripheral blood mononuclear cells (PBMCs), obtained before the second cycle of nivolumab. The receptor was derived from a human donor with classical Hodgkin lymphoma. The chain is built from TRBV4-1 and TRBJ1-1; no clear D. The CDR3 nucleotides read TGCGCCTCCGACACTGAAGCTTTCTTT. Encoded protein: CASDTEAFF.